This T cell receptor beta chain was obtained from a study of blood T cell repertoires in COVID-19. Study overall: Nucleic acid was either cDNA or gDNA, and it came from T cells, B-cell-depleted T cells, or PBMCs.

The CDR3 consists of 15 residues. The ends were cut back, 5 bases at V and 4 bases at J, with 14 bases in the middle. Germline CDR1 SGHTA, CDR2 FQGNSA. Original analysis: Amplified reference gene primers provided the basis for estimating nucleated cell counts. TCRdb's table, derived via immunoSEQ multiplex PCR, lists solely in-frame clones and lacks some. V and J calls and clone size are as listed in that table; D and trimming were resolved from the DNA. The repertoire has just under 90,000 clones, roughly 90% of them found once; the top ten carry less than 2%. This clonotype was sampled from a man aged 60-69 years with acute or convalescent COVID-19. The sequenced sample was peripheral blood. V usage is TRBV7-2 and J usage is TRBJ2-2, with a weak D call TRBD1 (6 bases). This CDR3 is CASSTGTRGTGELFF. Written as DNA, the CDR3 is TGTGCCAGCAGCACCGGGACACGGGGCACCGGGGAGCTGTTTTTT. Supplemented by reference TRBV7-2 and TRBJ2-2, the full variable domain reads GAGVSQSPSNKVTEKGKDVELRCDPISGHTALYWYRQSLGQGLEFLIYFQGNSAPDKSGLPSDRFSAERTGGSVSTLTIQRTQQEDSAVYLCASSTGTRGTGELFFGEGSRLTVL.